A single sample is the source of the 14 T cell receptor beta chains below, sequenced in a study of CD8+CD57+ T cells in acquired aplastic anemia (dated by TCRdb to the late 2010s). Expansion of CD8+CD57+ cells had been shown by flow cytometry in the patients chosen for sequencing. TCRdb lists the instrument as Illumina HiSeq 2000. Genomic DNA served as template for TCR beta VDJ combination and CDR3 sequence profiling. TCRdb applied fastp at Q25 and MiXCR to the public reads, then kept only in-frame beta chains. When rows share a CDR3 protein, they turn into one entry using the most common DNA and genes. Recorded for this sample are about 190,000 distinct CDR3 sequences; 40% to 55% of them occurred a single time. In total, the top ten clones hold approximately 9.7% of the sample. The sequencing input was sorted CD4+, CD8+, or CD8+CD57+ T cells (not recorded which) from PBMCs. These receptor sequences come from a human donor with aplastic anemia.

Many counts were recorded for this clonotype. The chain is built from TRBV11-3 and TRBJ1-1, with 8 nucleotides matching TRBD1. CDR3 length: 14 amino acids. Germline values: CDR1 SGHNT, CDR2 YENEEA. Trimming cost V 4 bases and J 5 bases; bases outside gene matches: 6. CDR3 in DNA: TGTGCCAGCAGCTCGCGGACAGGGAAAACTGAAGCTTTCTTT. This translates into CASSSRTGKTEAFF.

The rearrangement uses TRBV30 and TRBJ1-1; the match to TRBD1 covers 8 bases. The CDR3 extends over 13 amino acids. Looked up from germline, CDR1 is GTSNPN and CDR2 is SVGIG (reference sequence). Here the CDR3 reads CASDRAIYPEAFF. For the CDR3, the DNA is TGTGCTTCGGACAGGGCGATATATCCTGAAGCTTTCTTT.

This clonotype was seen only a few times. This may stem from a read error, because a much larger clone lies one nucleotide away. The rearrangement uses TRBV20-1 and TRBJ1-2; weak D call: TRBD1 (5 bases). Germline CDR1 is DFQATT and CDR2 is SNEGSKA (reference sequence). The CDR3 runs to 17 residues. The CDR3 loop is CSAGDGSTVPRGYGYTF. The CDR3 DNA is TGCAGTGCTGGAGATGGCAGCACGGTGCCGAGGGGCTATGGCTACACCTTC.

The chain employs TRBV7-4 and TRBJ1-2, with D maybe TRBD1 (6 bases). The V gene's germline CDR1 is SGHVT and CDR2 SQSDAQ. V was trimmed by 5 bases and J by 3 bases, leaving 13 bases between them. The CDR3 loop spans 14 amino acids. The CDR3 coding sequence is TGTGCCAGCAGCCCGCTGGACAGTTACTATGGCTACACCTTC. It encodes CASSPLDSYYGYTF.

In its sample, this clonotype was seen a few times. The chain joins TRBV5-6 to TRBJ1-1; TRBD1 is a possible D gene (5 bases). Germline assignment: CDR1 SGHDT and CDR2 YYEEEE. Trimming pared 1 base from V and 0 bases from J, leaving 19 bases between. This CDR3 has 18 amino acids. The CDR3 here is CASSLRLVNRRVNTEAFF. The CDR3, as DNA: TGTGCCAGCAGCTTGAGACTGGTAAACAGGAGAGTGAACACTGAAGCTTTCTTT.

Many counts were recorded for this clonotype. This chain connects TRBV27 to TRBJ2-1, with 8 bases fitting TRBD1. Germline-derived CDR1 and CDR2 are MNHEY and SMNVEV (reference sequence). This CDR3 region has 14 residues. The V gene end was trimmed by 4 bases and the J gene end by 7 bases; junction bases not matched to a gene: 6. CDR3 region: CASSSGTGLNEQFF. CDR3 coding DNA: TGTGCCAGCAGTTCCGGGACAGGTCTAAATGAGCAGTTCTTC.

CDR3 sequence (DNA): TGTGCCAGCAGCGCACGGACAGACAATTCACCCCTCCACTTT. This codes for CASSARTDNSPLHF. The chain links TRBV9 to TRBJ1-6, with D possibly matching TRBD1 (6 bases). This CDR3 contains 14 residues. Per the germline V gene, CDR1 is SGDLS and CDR2 is YYNGEE. The V end was cut by 3 bases, the J end by 7 bases, with 11 bases between.

This clonotype was seen a few times. The chain combines TRBV30 with TRBJ2-7, with 8 bases identical to TRBD2. The germline CDR1 and CDR2 sequences are GTSNPN and SVGIG (reference sequence). J gave up 0 bases and V 2 bases, and 6 bases lay outside the gene matches. The CDR3 loop spans 15 amino acids. CDR3 residues: CAWSKRSGSSYEQYF. CDR3 nucleotides: TGTGCCTGGAGTAAGCGGAGCGGGAGCTCCTACGAGCAGTACTTC. Full variable domain (rest looked up from reference TRBV30 and TRBJ2-7): SQTIHQWPATLVQPVGSPLSLECTVEGTSNPNLYWYRQAAGRGLQLLFYSVGIGQISSEVPQNLSASRPQDRQFILSSKKLLLSDSGFYLCAWSKRSGSSYEQYFGPGTRLTVT.

V gene TRBV24-1 combines with J gene TRBJ2-7, with D uncertain. The germline V gene has CDR1 KGHDR and CDR2 SFDVKD. The CDR3 contains 14 residues. The V end lost 5 bases, the J end lost 1 base, and 11 bases lay between the germline ends. The CDR3 DNA follows: TGTGCCACCAGTGGGTCCTACGGATCCTACGAGCAGTACTTC. Protein: CATSGSYGSYEQYF.

V gene TRBV20-1 combines with J gene TRBJ2-1, with D tentatively TRBD2 (5 bases). The germline gives CDR1 DFQATT, CDR2 SNEGSKA (reference sequence). Trimming cost V 2 bases and J 3 bases, with 14 bases left between them. The CDR3 is made up of 15 amino acids. This chain's CDR3 is CSARLALSFYNEQFF. In nucleotides, the CDR3 is TGCAGTGCTAGACTAGCTCTGAGCTTCTACAATGAGCAGTTCTTC.

The chain uses TRBV19 and TRBJ2-1; D is tentatively TRBD1 or TRBD2 (5 bases each). The length of the CDR3 is 15 residues. V dropped 3 bases and J dropped 6 bases, with 15 bases sitting between them. Germline V gene lookup returns CDR1 LNHDA and CDR2 SQIVND (reference sequence). The CDR3 DNA reads TGTGCCAGTAGTATCACGGGGACCTCCGCCAATGAGCAGTTCTTC. As protein: CASSITGTSANEQFF. The variable domain in full, with the rest retrieved from reference TRBV19 and TRBJ2-1, is DGGITQSPKYLFRKEGQNVTLSCEQNLNHDAMYWYRQDPGQGLRLIYYSQIVNDFQKGDIAEGYSVSREKKESFPLTVTSAQKNPTAFYLCASSITGTSANEQFFGPGTRLTVL.

As for this clonotype: Sequence at one end of the junction differs from germline and may be a read error. The chain uses TRBV24-1 and TRBJ2-3; 9 nucleotides align to TRBD1. This CDR3 region has 15 residues. Germline V CDR1 and CDR2: KGHDR, SFDVKD. The DNA for the CDR3 is TGTGCCACCAGTGCTCCCGGGACAGGGACAGATACGCGGTATTTT. Residues: CATSAPGTGTDTRYF.

This clonotype was counted ten times or more. V is TRBV19 and J is TRBJ1-2; TRBD1 matches at 8 bases. CDR1 and CDR2 from the germline V gene are LNHDA and SQIVND (reference sequence). The CDR3 loop spans 14 amino acids. J lost 4 bases, V lost 4 bases, and 5 bases had no gene match. DNA of the CDR3: TGTGCCAGTAGTAAAACCGGGACAGGCTATGGCTACACCTTC. Translation gives CASSKTGTGYGYTF. The complete variable domain, with remaining parts taken from reference TRBV19 and TRBJ1-2, reads DGGITQSPKYLFRKEGQNVTLSCEQNLNHDAMYWYRQDPGQGLRLIYYSQIVNDFQKGDIAEGYSVSREKKESFPLTVTSAQKNPTAFYLCASSKTGTGYGYTFGSGTRLTVV.

This clonotype was seen ten or more times. The chain recombines TRBV10-3 with TRBJ1-1, with a tentative D call TRBD1 (6 bases). The germline V gene encodes CDR1 ENHRY and CDR2 SYGVKD. V shed 11 bases and J shed 4 bases, with 20 bases lying between them. The length of the CDR3 is 14 residues. The CDR3 DNA reads TGTGCCGCCCGCCGGACAGAGTCGCCCACTGAAGCTTTCTTT. It translates to CAARRTESPTEAFF.